What follows is one TCR beta chain and its context. Its antigen is not identified. The data were obtained in a study of T cell responses to AZD1222 COVID-19 vaccine. Whole-study findings and limits: An increase in Spike-specific TCR breadth and depth was observed after two AZD1222 doses. At baseline, seropositivity was found in only six AZD1222 recipients. There were mostly white British donors and more females than males, and clonal diversity was possibly underestimated. Repertoire samples came only from after the peak T cell response.

The data were produced by immunoSEQ multiplex PCR, yet TCRdb's version contains in-frame clones alone and is incomplete. The table lists more than 95,000 clones, 88% of them singletons, with about 10% in the top ten. Germline V gene sequence: CDR1 SGHRS, CDR2 YFSETQ. The CDR3 has 18 amino acids. Trimming cost V 0 bases and J 0 bases; bases outside gene matches: 11. Sequences were derived from peripheral blood, sampled on day 0 of AZD1222 vaccination. The J gene is TRBJ1-1, the V gene TRBV5-1, with 7 bases fitting TRBD1. This receptor was taken from an adult in good health. The CDR3 is CASSLDRGQMIMNTEAFF. The CDR3 DNA reads as TGCGCCAGCAGCTTGGATAGGGGGCAAATGATTATGAACACTGAAGCTTTCTTT.